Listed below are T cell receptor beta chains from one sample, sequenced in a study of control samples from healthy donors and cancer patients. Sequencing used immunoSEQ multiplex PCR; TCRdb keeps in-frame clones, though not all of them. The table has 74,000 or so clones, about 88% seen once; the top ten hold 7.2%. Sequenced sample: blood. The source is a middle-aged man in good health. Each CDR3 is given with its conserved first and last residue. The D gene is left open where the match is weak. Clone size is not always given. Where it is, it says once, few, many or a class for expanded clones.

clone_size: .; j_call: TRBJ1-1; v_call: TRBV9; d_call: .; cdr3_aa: CASSPREGYTEAFF; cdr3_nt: TGTGCCAGCAGCCCCCGCGAGGGCTACACTGAAGCTTTCTTT
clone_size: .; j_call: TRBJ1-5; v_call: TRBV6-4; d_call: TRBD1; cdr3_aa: CASRTRDRGLQPQHF; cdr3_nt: TGTGCCAGCAGGACCCGGGACAGGGGATTACAGCCCCAGCATTTT
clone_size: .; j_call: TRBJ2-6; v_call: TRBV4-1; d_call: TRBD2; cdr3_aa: CASSPAGASGANVLTF; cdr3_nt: TGCGCCAGCAGCCCAGCGGGGGCTTCTGGGGCCAACGTCCTGACTTTC
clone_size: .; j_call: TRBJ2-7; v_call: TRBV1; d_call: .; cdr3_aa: CTSSRPGQGRKGEQYF; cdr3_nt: TGCACCAGCAGCCGCCCAGGACAGGGGAGAAAGGGCGAGCAGTACTTC
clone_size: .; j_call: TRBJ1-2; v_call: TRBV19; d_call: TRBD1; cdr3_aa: CASKRLIGTGIHYGYTF; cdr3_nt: TGTGCCAGTAAACGACTAATTGGGACAGGGATTCACTATGGCTACACCTTC
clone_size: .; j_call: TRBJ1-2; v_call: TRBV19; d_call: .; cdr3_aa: CASSMVRDGYTF; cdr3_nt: TGTGCCAGTAGTATGGTCCGGGATGGCTACACCTTC
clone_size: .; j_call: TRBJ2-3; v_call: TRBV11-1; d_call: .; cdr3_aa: CASSLGHTDTQYF; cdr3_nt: TGTGCCAGCAGCTTAGGCCACACAGATACGCAGTATTTT
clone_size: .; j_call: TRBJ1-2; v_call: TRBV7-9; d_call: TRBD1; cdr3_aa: CASSWEQGLGYTF; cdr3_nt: TGTGCCAGCAGCTGGGAACAGGGGTTAGGCTACACCTTC
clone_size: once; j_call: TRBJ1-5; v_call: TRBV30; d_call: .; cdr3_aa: CAWSDTSNQPQHF; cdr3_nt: TGTGCCTGGAGTGACACGTCCAATCAGCCCCAGCATTTT
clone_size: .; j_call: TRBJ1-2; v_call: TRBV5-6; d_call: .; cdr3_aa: CASSFGSGENNYGYTF; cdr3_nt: TGTGCCAGCAGCTTCGGGTCGGGAGAAAATAACTATGGCTACACCTTC
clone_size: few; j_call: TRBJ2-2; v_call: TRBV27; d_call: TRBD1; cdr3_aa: CASSLFGDRGRGGELFF; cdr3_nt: TGTGCCAGCAGTTTATTCGGGGACAGGGGGCGGGGCGGGGAGCTGTTTTTT
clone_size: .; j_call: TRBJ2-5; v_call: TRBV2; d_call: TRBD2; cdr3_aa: CASRGLAGGETQYF; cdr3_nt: TGTGCCAGCAGGGGACTAGCGGGGGGAGAGACCCAGTACTTC
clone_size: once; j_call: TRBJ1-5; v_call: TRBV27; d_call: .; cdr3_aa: CASSLFSNQPQHF; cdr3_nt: TGTGCCAGCAGTTTATTTAGCAATCAGCCCCAGCATTTT
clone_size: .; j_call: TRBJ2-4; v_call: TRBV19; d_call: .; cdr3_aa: CASSSRGGVPAYIQYF; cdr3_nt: TGTGCCAGTAGTTCCCGAGGGGGGGTCCCGGCGTACATTCAGTACTTC
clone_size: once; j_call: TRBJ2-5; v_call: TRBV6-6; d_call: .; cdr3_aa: CASRGSSAPETQYF; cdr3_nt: TGTGCCAGCAGGGGCTCTAGCGCTCCAGAGACCCAGTACTTC
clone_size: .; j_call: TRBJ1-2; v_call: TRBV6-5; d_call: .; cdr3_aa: CASGLQVEQDGYTF; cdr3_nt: TGTGCCAGCGGCCTACAGGTCGAACAGGATGGCTACACCTTC
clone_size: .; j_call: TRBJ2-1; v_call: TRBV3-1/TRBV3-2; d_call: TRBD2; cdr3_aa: CASSQDGGGGYNEQFF; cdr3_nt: TGTGCCAGCAGCCAAGACGGCGGGGGGGGCTACAATGAGCAGTTCTTC
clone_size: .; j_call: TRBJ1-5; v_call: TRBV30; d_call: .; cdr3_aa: CAWSWRGGNQPQHF; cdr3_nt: TGTGCCTGGAGTTGGAGGGGCGGCAATCAGCCCCAGCATTTT
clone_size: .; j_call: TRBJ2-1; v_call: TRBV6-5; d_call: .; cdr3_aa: CASSYKWQGNEQFF; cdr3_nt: TGTGCCAGCAGTTATAAGTGGCAGGGGAATGAGCAGTTCTTC
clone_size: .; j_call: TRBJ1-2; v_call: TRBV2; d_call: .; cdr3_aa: CASSLLVRGTNYGYTF; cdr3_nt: TGTGCCAGCAGCTTACTTGTCCGGGGAACGAACTATGGCTACACCTTC
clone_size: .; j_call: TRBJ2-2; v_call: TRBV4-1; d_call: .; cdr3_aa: CASSIALGELFF; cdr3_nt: TGCGCCAGCAGCATCGCCCTGGGGGAGCTGTTTTTT
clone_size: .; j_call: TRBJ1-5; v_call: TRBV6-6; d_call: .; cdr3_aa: CASSYSRRGDQPQHF; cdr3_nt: TGTGCCAGCAGTTACTCGCGTCGAGGCGATCAGCCCCAGCATTTT
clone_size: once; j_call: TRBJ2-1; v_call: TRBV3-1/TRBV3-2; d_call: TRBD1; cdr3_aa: CASSPEDRGDYNEQFF; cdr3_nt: TGTGCCAGCAGCCCCGAGGACAGGGGAGACTACAATGAGCAGTTCTTC
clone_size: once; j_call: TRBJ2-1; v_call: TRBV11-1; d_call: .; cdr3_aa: CASSPRELAKNEQFF; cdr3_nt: TGTGCCAGCAGCCCCCGAGAATTGGCAAAAAATGAGCAGTTCTTC
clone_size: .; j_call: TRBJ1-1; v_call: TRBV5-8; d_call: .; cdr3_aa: CASSHSDHFYTEAFF; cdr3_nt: TGTGCCAGCAGCCATTCGGACCATTTCTACACTGAAGCTTTCTTT
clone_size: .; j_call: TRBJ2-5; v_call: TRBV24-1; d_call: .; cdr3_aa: CATSDFGETQYF; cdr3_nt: TGTGCCACCAGTGATTTCGGGGAGACCCAGTACTTC
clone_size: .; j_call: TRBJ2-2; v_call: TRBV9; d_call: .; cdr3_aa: CASSAKGQNTGELFF; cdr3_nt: TGTGCCAGCAGCGCAAAGGGACAGAACACCGGGGAGCTGTTTTTT
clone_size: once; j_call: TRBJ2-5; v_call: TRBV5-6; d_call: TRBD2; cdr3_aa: CASTIGGGYQETQYF; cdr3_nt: TGTGCCAGCACCATTGGGGGGGGGTACCAAGAGACCCAGTACTTC
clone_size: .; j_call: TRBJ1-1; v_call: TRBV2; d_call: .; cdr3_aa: CASRGRQVNTEAFF; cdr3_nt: TGTGCCAGCAGGGGTCGACAGGTGAACACTGAAGCTTTCTTT
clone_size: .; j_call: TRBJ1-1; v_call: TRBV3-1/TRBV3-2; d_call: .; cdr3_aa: CASRWGDTEAFF; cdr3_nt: TGTGCCAGCAGGTGGGGGGACACTGAAGCTTTCTTT
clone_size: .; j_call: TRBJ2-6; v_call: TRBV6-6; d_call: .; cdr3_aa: CASTRTASGANVLTF; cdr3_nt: TGTGCCAGCACCAGGACAGCCTCTGGGGCCAACGTCCTGACTTTC
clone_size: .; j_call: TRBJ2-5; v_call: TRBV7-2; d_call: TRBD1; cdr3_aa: CASSFYRGRETQYF; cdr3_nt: TGTGCCAGCAGCTTTTACAGGGGGCGGGAGACCCAGTACTTC
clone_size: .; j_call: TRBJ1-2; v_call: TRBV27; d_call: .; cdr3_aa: CASMGDGGHGYTF; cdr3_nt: TGTGCCAGCATGGGTGATGGTGGGCATGGCTACACCTTC
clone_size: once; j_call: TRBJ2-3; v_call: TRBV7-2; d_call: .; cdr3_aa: CASSPTVVITDTQYF; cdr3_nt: TGTGCCAGCAGCCCAACGGTAGTTATCACAGATACGCAGTATTTT
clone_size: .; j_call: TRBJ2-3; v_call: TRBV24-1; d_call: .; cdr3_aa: CATSSTTDTQYF; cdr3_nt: TGTGCCACCAGCTCCACCACAGATACGCAGTATTTT
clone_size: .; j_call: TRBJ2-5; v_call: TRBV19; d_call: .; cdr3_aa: CARSESKETQYF; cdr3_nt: TGTGCCAGATCAGAGTCCAAAGAGACCCAGTACTTC
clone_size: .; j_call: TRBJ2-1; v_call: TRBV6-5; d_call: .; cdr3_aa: CASTRGSSYNEQFF; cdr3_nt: TGTGCCAGCACGAGGGGTAGCTCCTACAATGAGCAGTTCTTC
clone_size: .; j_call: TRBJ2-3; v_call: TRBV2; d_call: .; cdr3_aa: CASSPRRGAITDTQYF; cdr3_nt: TGTGCCAGCAGCCCTCGACGGGGGGCGATCACAGATACGCAGTATTTT
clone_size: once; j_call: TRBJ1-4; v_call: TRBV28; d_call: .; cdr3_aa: CASSLLGGRGGGEKLFF; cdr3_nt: TGTGCCAGCAGTTTATTGGGAGGCAGGGGCGGGGGAGAAAAACTGTTTTTT
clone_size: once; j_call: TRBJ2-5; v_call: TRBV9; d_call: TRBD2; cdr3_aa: CASSSGLAGGPEETQYF; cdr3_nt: TGTGCCAGCAGCTCAGGACTAGCGGGGGGTCCCGAAGAGACCCAGTACTTC
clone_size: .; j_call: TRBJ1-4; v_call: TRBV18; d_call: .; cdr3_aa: CASSPRIPASNEKLFF; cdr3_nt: TGTGCCAGCTCACCAAGGATCCCGGCCTCTAATGAAAAACTGTTTTTT
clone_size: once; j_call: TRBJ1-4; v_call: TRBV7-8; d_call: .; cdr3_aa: CASSTPGAGYEKLFF; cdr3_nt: TGTGCCAGCAGCACCCCCGGGGCGGGGTATGAAAAACTGTTTTTT
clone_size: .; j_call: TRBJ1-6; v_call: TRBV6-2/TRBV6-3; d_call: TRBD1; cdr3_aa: CASSYPDRTNSPLHF; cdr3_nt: TGTGCCAGCAGTTACCCGGACAGGACAAACTCACCCCTCCACTTT
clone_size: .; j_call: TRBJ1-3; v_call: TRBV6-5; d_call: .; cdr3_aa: CAAQVRSGNTIYF; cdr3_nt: TGTGCCGCACAGGTTCGCTCTGGAAACACCATATATTTT
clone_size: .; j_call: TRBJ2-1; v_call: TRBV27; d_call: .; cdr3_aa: CASSSTPGGAYNEQFF; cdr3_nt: TGTGCCAGCAGTTCGACCCCAGGGGGGGCCTACAATGAGCAGTTCTTC
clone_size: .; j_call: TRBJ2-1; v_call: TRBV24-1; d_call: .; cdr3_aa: CATSDGAYNEQFF; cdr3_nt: TGTGCCACCAGTGACGGGGCCTACAATGAGCAGTTCTTC
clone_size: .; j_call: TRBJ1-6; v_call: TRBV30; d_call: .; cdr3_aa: CAWSGAGLLLSPLHF; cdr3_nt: TGTGCCTGGAGTGGGGCCGGACTGCTATTGTCACCCCTCCACTTT
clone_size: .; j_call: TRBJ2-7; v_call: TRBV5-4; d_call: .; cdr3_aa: CASSGIMAYEQYF; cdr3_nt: TGTGCCAGCAGCGGAATTATGGCCTACGAGCAGTACTTC
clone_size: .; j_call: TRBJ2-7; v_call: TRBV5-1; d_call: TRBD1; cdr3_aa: CASSSRQGYEQYF; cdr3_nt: TGCGCCAGCAGCTCACGACAGGGATACGAGCAGTACTTC
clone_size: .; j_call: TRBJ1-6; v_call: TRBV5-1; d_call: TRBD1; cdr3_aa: CASSPRTGVIESPLHF; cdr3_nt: TGCGCCAGCAGCCCCAGGACAGGGGTCATTGAATCACCCCTCCACTTT
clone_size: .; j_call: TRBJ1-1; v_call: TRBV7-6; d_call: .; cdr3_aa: CASSLVLGRVTEAFF; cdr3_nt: TGTGCCAGCAGCTTAGTGCTGGGGCGCGTCACTGAAGCTTTCTTT
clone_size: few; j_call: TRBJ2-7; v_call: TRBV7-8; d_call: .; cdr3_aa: CASSLLDEQYF; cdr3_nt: TGTGCCAGCAGCTTATTGGACGAGCAGTACTTC
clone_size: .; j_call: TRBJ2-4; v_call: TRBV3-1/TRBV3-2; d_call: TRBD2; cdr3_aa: CASSHHHLAGGPNIQYF; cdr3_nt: TGTGCCAGCAGCCATCATCACCTAGCGGGGGGGCCAAACATTCAGTACTTC